This T cell receptor (beta chain) comes out of a study of vaccination and CD4 T cells after COVID-19. Study-level information: The study enrolled six male and four female convalescents, two of whom were Hispanic. Cultures designated as controls were supplied with a CEFX pool, an HIV-1 Nef pool, or no peptide.

About this clonotype itself: What it binds is unknown.

With the Oncomine TCR Beta short-read assay, DNA from cultured CD4+ T cells was sequenced. MiXCR was run by TCRdb on the PCR reads, yielding one entry per CDR3 protein. The sample records some 19,000 distinct CDR3 sequences, about 39% being singletons. Findings and caveats of the study: SARS-CoV-2-reactive clonotypes showed a nonsignificant median rise from roughly 21 to 40.

The CDR3 length is 13 residues. Trimming took 3 bases from V and 4 from J, leaving 12 bases between them. From germline, CDR1 is GTSNPN and CDR2 SVGIG (reference sequence). The treatment is: approximately 11-day PBMC culture with coronavirus spike peptide pools or control peptides (ViraFEST assay). Each well held over 1.5 million PBMCs in IL-2 (roughly 10 IU/ml) medium with about 9.6 ug/ml peptide pools. Material for sequencing was CD4+ T cells from blood, cultured in vitro. The sequence came from a human donor who had recovered from COVID-19. The V gene is TRBV30, the J gene TRBJ1-2; D may be TRBD1 (6 bases). The CDR3 spells CAWRIQGGYGYTF. In DNA, the CDR3 is TGTGCCTGGAGGATACAGGGAGGCTATGGCTACACCTTC.